This T cell receptor (beta chain) is from a study of T cells in narcolepsy (dated by TCRdb to the late 2010s). With respect to the entire study: Patients with narcolepsy type 1 or type 2 (NT1, NT2) were enrolled in the study together with healthy control donors. The study used TCR Vbeta sequencing to track clonotypes in blood and CSF while looking for autoreactive T cells in narcolepsy patients that target self-antigens of hypocretin neurons (hypocretin, TRIB2). The study at large found these results: Patients and controls had similar numbers of sequenced blood memory CD4+ clonotypes, with averages of 39,000 to 50,000 in patients and over 30,000 in controls. According to the report, autoreactive clonotypes were detected serially in the blood of the same patients and of different patients, but not in healthy controls. No sequences matching autoreactive T cell clones were contained in some blood memory CD4+ repertoires from patients and controls. Plots that compared CSF and blood CD4+ T cell clonotypes from the same patient highlighted HCRT-specific and TRIB2-specific autoreactive clonotypes.

This clone was observed once. The target of this receptor is not known. The record has no base qualities; no much larger clone is one base away. The library was obtained by the immunoSEQ multiplex PCR assay. TCRdb mirrors the immuneACCESS table, restricted to in-frame sequences. Some clones are absent from its copies; in checked studies, under half trace to an unresolved V gene, and the reason for the others is unknown. In all, the sample holds around 31,000 clones, and about 77% of those were seen once. Less than 1.5% of the sample goes to the ten largest clones. The germline V gene provides CDR1 MNHEY and CDR2 SVGAGI. V drops 3 bases and J drops 9 bases, leaving 18 bases in between. The CDR3 runs 14 residues from the cysteine to the phenylalanine. The retained sequence is limited to the CDR3, 42 bases, with the frame set at the first base. Memory CD4+ T cells were sorted ex vivo from peripheral blood of narcolepsy patients and healthy controls for TCR Vbeta sequencing.

Recombination joined TRBV6-5 with TRBJ2-7; possibly the D gene is TRBD2, per 5 matching bases. The sequence was obtained from a human donor with narcolepsy. The sample comprised CD45RA- memory CD4+ T cells from PBMCs. The cell subset or site label, as the study defines it: memory T cells sorted ex vivo from peripheral blood. The DNA sequence is given as TGTGCCAGCAGTTATAACGAAGCCATTGGAGGGCAGTACTTC. Translated, it reads CASSYNEAIGGQYF.